This is a list of T cell receptor beta chains from one sample in a study of radiotherapy plus CTLA-4 blockade in lung cancer. Here immunoSEQ multiplex PCR was the method, and the copy in TCRdb shows in-frame clones only, minus some. The sample gives about 93,000 clones, roughly 88% of which show up once; 4% to 6% is in the top ten. Sample: peripheral blood, taken from a patient treated with radiotherapy plus ipilimumab. These receptors were collected from a human donor with non-small cell lung cancer that progressed on radiotherapy plus ipilimumab. Each CDR3 is given with its conserved first and last residue. A D gene is named only where the DNA matches it firmly. Clone size is stated in some rows and not others, as once, few, many or a class when expanded.

j_gene | d_gene | v_gene | abundance | CDR3nt | CDR3aa
TRBJ2-1 | . | TRBV18 | . | TGTGCCACCACGACCGGGAGACGGGAAGAGCAGTTCTTC | CATTTGRREEQFF
TRBJ1-4 | . | TRBV30 | . | TGTGCCTGGAGTCCTCAGATTGGTGAAAAACTGTTTTTT | CAWSPQIGEKLFF
TRBJ2-1 | . | TRBV7-2 | . | TGTGCCAGCAGCACGTACAGGAACAATGAGCAGTTCTTC | CASSTYRNNEQFF
TRBJ1-1 | . | TRBV7-9 | once | TGTGCCAGCAGCACCCGGGCGGGTATTATGCTCGGGGAGAACACTGAAGCTTTCTTT | CASSTRAGIMLGENTEAFF
TRBJ1-4 | TRBD1 | TRBV6-6 | . | TGTGCCAGCAGGTCACAGGGGAACGGTGAAAAACTGTTTTTT | CASRSQGNGEKLFF
TRBJ2-1 | TRBD2 | TRBV5-1 | . | TGCGCCAGCAGCTCTGCTAGCGGGAGTATCTACAATGAGCAGTTCTTC | CASSSASGSIYNEQFF
TRBJ2-5 | TRBD2 | TRBV9 | . | TGTGCCAGCAGCGTCGGGACTAGCGGGAATAATGGGGAGACCCAGTACTTC | CASSVGTSGNNGETQYF
TRBJ2-1 | . | TRBV5-1 | once | TGCGCCAGCAGCTTGGTGCCAGGGAGTTTCGAGCAGTTCTTC | CASSLVPGSFEQFF
TRBJ2-1 | TRBD2 | TRBV5-1 | . | TGCGCCAGCAGCTTGTACCTAGCGGGAGGGGTGCCCTACAATGAGCAGTTCTTC | CASSLYLAGGVPYNEQFF
TRBJ2-3 | TRBD2 | TRBV7-9 | . | TGTGCCAGCAGCCCGGTAGCGGGAACAGATACGCAGTATTTT | CASSPVAGTDTQYF
TRBJ1-2 | . | TRBV4-1 | . | TGCGCCAGCAGCCAGACCTCCGGGACTTCTAACTATGGCTACACCTTC | CASSQTSGTSNYGYTF
TRBJ2-7 | TRBD2 | TRBV9 | . | TGTGCCAGCAGCGTAGCTGGGGTAGCGGGGTACTACGAGCAGTACTTC | CASSVAGVAGYYEQYF
TRBJ1-4 | . | TRBV25-1 | . | TGTGCCAGCAGTTACGCAACTAATGAAAAACTGTTTTTT | CASSYATNEKLFF
TRBJ2-2 | . | TRBV18 | few | TGTGCCAGCTCACCAAGAACAGCGAACACCGGGGAGCTGTTTTTT | CASSPRTANTGELFF
TRBJ2-5 | TRBD1 | TRBV9 | . | TGTGCCAGCAGCGTTGACAGGGCTGAGACCCAGTACTTC | CASSVDRAETQYF
TRBJ1-1 | . | TRBV29-1 | . | TGCAGCGTGGGGGCAGGGAACACTGAAGCTTTCTTT | CSVGAGNTEAFF
TRBJ1-3 | . | TRBV10-1 | once | TGCGCCACTTGGGGGCAGGGTAAAAACACCATATATTTT | CATWGQGKNTIYF
TRBJ2-1 | TRBD1 | TRBV27 | . | TGTGCCAGCGGAGGGACAGGACAGTTCTTC | CASGGTGQFF
TRBJ2-7 | . | TRBV6-5 | . | TGTGCCAGCAGTTCACTGAGCGGACGGTCCTACGAGCAGTACTTC | CASSSLSGRSYEQYF
TRBJ2-3 | . | TRBV6-6 | once | TGTGCCAGCAAGAGCGTGGGCACAGATACGCAGTATTTT | CASKSVGTDTQYF
TRBJ1-5 | . | TRBV6-1 | once | TGTGCCAGCAGTGAAGCGGGGGGGGATCAGCCCCAGCATTTT | CASSEAGGDQPQHF
TRBJ1-3 | TRBD1 | TRBV5-1 | few | TGCGCCAGCAGCCCCGGGGGACAGGGGCTATCTGGAAACACCATATATTTT | CASSPGGQGLSGNTIYF
TRBJ2-7 | TRBD1 | TRBV10-3 | . | TGTGCCATCAGTGACCCGGGACAGGGGTACGAGCAGTACTTC | CAISDPGQGYEQYF
TRBJ2-5 | TRBD2 | TRBV5-1 | . | TGCGCCAGCAGCCCACCAGGGCGGGGGGAGACCCAGTACTTC | CASSPPGRGETQYF
TRBJ2-1 | TRBD2 | TRBV7-8 | . | TGTGCCAGCAAACTATTAGCGGGAGGGCCCGGCAATGAGCAGTTCTTC | CASKLLAGGPGNEQFF
TRBJ2-3 | . | TRBV15 | . | TGTGCCACCAGCAGAGTTGGGCGCGGGCTGGGGGAAGATACGCAGTATTTT | CATSRVGRGLGEDTQYF
TRBJ1-1 | TRBD1 | TRBV10-2 | . | TGCGCCAGCAGTGGGACAGGGCCTAACACTGAAGCTTTCTTT | CASSGTGPNTEAFF
TRBJ2-3 | . | TRBV5-1 | . | TGCGCCAGCAGCTTGGCCGCAGGGTCAGATACGCAGTATTTT | CASSLAAGSDTQYF
TRBJ2-7 | TRBD2 | TRBV15 | . | TGTGCCACCAGCAGAGCCCGGGGGGGTCCCTACGAGCAGTACTTC | CATSRARGGPYEQYF
TRBJ2-7 | . | TRBV6-5 | . | TGTGCCAGCAGCCTAAAGGCGAGCTCCTACGAGCAGTACTTC | CASSLKASSYEQYF
TRBJ2-5 | . | TRBV11-2 | . | TGTGCCAGCAGCCAGACGGGGCCCCAGTACTTC | CASSQTGPQYF
TRBJ1-4 | . | TRBV5-6 | . | TGTGCCAGCAGCTTCGACCGGGGACTGAAGAATGAAAAACTGTTTTTT | CASSFDRGLKNEKLFF
TRBJ1-4 | . | TRBV7-8 | . | TGTGCCAGCAGCTTAGGCGGCTTAAATGAAAAACTGTTTTTT | CASSLGGLNEKLFF
TRBJ2-4 | TRBD1 | TRBV6-6 | . | TGTGCCAGCAACGACAGGGGCAGCATTCAGTACTTC | CASNDRGSIQYF
TRBJ1-5 | TRBD1 | TRBV19 | . | TGTGCCAGTAGTATTAGTCAGGGGGCTCAGCCCCAGCATTTT | CASSISQGAQPQHF
TRBJ1-2 | TRBD1 | TRBV6-5 | . | TGTGCCAGCAGTTACTCGCCAGGGGGCCTTTATGGCTACACCTTC | CASSYSPGGLYGYTF
TRBJ2-1 | . | TRBV4-1 | . | TGCGCCAGCAGCAGGGAGTTGGCCCTCTACAATGAGCAGTTCTTC | CASSRELALYNEQFF
TRBJ2-3 | . | TRBV25-1 | few | TGTGCCAGCACAGGCACAGATACGCAGTATTTT | CASTGTDTQYF
TRBJ1-3 | TRBD1 | TRBV11-2 | . | TGTGCCAGCAGCCTCAGATTCCGCAACGACAGGGAACGAAACACCATATATTTT | CASSLRFRNDRERNTIYF
TRBJ2-7 | . | TRBV2 | . | TGTGCCAGCAGATACAGCTCCTACGAGCAGTACTTC | CASRYSSYEQYF
TRBJ1-1 | . | TRBV7-2 | . | TGTGCCAGCAGCTTCACAGTGGACCGGACTGAAGCTTTCTTT | CASSFTVDRTEAFF
TRBJ2-7 | . | TRBV18 | . | TGTGCCAGCTCAACCAGCACGGGCGAGCAGTACTTC | CASSTSTGEQYF
TRBJ2-3 | . | TRBV19 | . | TGTGCCAGTGCCCGCGGGGATACGCAGTATTTT | CASARGDTQYF
TRBJ2-1 | . | TRBV11-2 | once | TGTGCCAGCAGCTCGCAGAGAGGGGGTGGGGTTCGTGAGCAGTTCTTC | CASSSQRGGGVREQFF
TRBJ2-7 | TRBD2 | TRBV5-1 | . | TGCGCCAGCAGCCTAACTAGCGGGAGAGGCTACGAGCAGTACTTC | CASSLTSGRGYEQYF
TRBJ1-5 | TRBD1 | TRBV19 | . | TGTGCCAGTAGTTTTTCCCGGGACAGGGGGGGCACTCAGCCCCAGCATTTT | CASSFSRDRGGTQPQHF
TRBJ1-1 | . | TRBV5-1 | . | TGCGCCAGCAGATCTTTCCCTGGGGACACTGAAGCTTTCTTT | CASRSFPGDTEAFF
TRBJ2-3 | . | TRBV10-3 | . | TGTGCCATCGGGATTCGGGCCCCAGATACGCAGTATTTT | CAIGIRAPDTQYF
TRBJ2-3 | . | TRBV6-5 | . | TGTGCCAGCAGTTACTCGGGGGCCCTCACAGATACGCAGTATTTT | CASSYSGALTDTQYF
TRBJ2-1 | . | TRBV10-2 | . | TGCGCCAGCACTCAGCTGCGGATTGGTGAGCAGTTCTTC | CASTQLRIGEQFF
TRBJ1-1 | . | TRBV5-1 | . | TGCGCCAGCAGCCTCTATGGAGAGGGCACTGAAGCTTTCTTT | CASSLYGEGTEAFF